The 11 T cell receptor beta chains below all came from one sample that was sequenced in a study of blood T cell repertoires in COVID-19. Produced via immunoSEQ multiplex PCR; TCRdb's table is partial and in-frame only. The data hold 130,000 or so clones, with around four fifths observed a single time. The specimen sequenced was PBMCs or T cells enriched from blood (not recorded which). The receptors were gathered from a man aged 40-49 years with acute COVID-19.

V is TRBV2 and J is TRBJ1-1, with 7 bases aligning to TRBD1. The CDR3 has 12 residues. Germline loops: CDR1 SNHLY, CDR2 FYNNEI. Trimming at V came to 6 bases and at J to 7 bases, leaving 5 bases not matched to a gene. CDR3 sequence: CASRGTADEAFF. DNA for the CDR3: TGTGCCAGCAGGGGGACAGCGGATGAAGCTTTCTTT.

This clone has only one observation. The CDR3 DNA reads TGTGCCAGCAGCTGGACTAGCGCCTCGTTCTACGAGCAGTACTTC. Encoded protein: CASSWTSASFYEQYF. The V and J genes are TRBV5-6 and TRBJ2-7; 9 bases fit TRBD2. The CDR3 consists of 15 residues. CDR1 SGHDT and CDR2 YYEEEE come from the germline V gene. The ends lost 3 bases at V and 3 bases at J; junction bases unmatched: 7.

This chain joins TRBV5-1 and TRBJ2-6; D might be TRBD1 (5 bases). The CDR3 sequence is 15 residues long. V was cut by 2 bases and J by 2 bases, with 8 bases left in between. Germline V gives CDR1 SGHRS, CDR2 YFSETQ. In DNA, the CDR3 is TGCGCCAGCAGCTTAGGACAACCTGGGGCCAACGTCCTGACTTTC. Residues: CASSLGQPGANVLTF.

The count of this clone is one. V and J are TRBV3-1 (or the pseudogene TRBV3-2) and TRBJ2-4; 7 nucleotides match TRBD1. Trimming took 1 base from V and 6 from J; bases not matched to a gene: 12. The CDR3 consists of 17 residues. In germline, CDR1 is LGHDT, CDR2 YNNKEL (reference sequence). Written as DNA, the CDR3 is TGTGCCAGCAGCCAAGCTGTAAATAGGGGACAGAGAAACATTCAGTACTTC. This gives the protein CASSQAVNRGQRNIQYF.

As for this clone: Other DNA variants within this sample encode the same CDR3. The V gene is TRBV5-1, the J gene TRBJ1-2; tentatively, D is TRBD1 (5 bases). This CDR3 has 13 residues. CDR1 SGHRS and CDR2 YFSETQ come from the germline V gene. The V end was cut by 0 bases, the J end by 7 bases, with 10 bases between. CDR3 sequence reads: CASSLGSGGGYTF. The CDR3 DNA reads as TGCGCCAGCAGCTTGGGATCGGGGGGTGGCTACACCTTC.

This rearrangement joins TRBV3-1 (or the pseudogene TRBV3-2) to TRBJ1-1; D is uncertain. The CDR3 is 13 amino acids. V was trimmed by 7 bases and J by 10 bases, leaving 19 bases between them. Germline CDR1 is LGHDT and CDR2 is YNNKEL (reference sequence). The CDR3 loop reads CASTLRRFGLAFF. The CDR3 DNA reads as TGTGCCAGCACCCTACGTAGGTTTGGGCTAGCTTTCTTT.

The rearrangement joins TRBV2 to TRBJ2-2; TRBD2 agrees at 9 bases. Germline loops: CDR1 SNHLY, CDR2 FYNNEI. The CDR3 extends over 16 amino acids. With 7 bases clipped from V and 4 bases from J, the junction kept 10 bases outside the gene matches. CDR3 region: CASKLAGGPGTGELFF. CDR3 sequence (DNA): TGTGCCAGCAAATTGGCGGGAGGGCCGGGCACCGGGGAGCTGTTTTTT.

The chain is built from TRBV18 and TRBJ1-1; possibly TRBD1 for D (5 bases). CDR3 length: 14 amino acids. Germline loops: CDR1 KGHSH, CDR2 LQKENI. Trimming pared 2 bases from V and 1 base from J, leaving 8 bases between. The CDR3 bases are TGTGCCAGCTCACCAGATGGACAGAACACTGAAGCTTTCTTT. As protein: CASSPDGQNTEAFF.

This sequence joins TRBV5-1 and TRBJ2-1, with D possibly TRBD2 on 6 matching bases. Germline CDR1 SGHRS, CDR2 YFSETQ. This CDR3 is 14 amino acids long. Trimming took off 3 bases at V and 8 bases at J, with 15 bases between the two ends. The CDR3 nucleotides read TGCGCCAGCAGCTCGGGGGAAGTAGTCGATGAGCAGTTCTTC. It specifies CASSSGEVVDEQFF.

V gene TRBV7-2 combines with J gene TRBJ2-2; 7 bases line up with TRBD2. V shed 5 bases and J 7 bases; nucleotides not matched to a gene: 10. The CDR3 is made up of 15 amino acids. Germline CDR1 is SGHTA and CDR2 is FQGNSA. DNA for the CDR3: TGTGCCAGCAGCAAAAGCTCGCGCGGGGGCGGGGAGCTGTTTTTT. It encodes CASSKSSRGGGELFF.

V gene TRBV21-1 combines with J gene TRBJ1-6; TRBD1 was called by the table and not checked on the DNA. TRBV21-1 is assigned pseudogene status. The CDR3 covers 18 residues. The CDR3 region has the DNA TGTGCCAGCCCACCGGGACAGGGGGAAAGCTCCTATAATTCACCCCTCCACTTT. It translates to CASPPGQGESSYNSPLHF.